This T cell receptor (beta chain) is from a study of CD8+CD57+ T cells in acquired aplastic anemia. Study background: Yields of DNA that came from sorted CD4+ and CD8+ cells averaged about 3 ug. Healthy donors gave about 10 million reads on average for CD4+ cells.

Germline V gene sequence: CDR1 DFQATT, CDR2 SNEGSKA (reference sequence). This CDR3 has 14 residues. The junction had 3 bases not matched to a gene; V was cut back by 4 bases and J by 4 bases. Concerning this clonotype: Its cognate antigen is unknown. This sequence may be a read error, since a much larger clone differs from it by one base.

Genomic DNA served as template for TCR beta VDJ and CDR3 profiling. TCRdb ran MiXCR on the reads and lists one entry per CDR3 protein. The data contain 200,000 to 250,000 distinct CDR3 sequences, 34% of them seen just once; the ten biggest clones take up roughly 1.1%. The study, taken as a whole, reports: Patients and healthy controls showed no significant CD8+ Simpson's diversity difference. It was found that roughly 29 CD8+ CDR3 sequences were shared between patients and controls.

The sequence derives from a human donor in good health, serving as a control. The chain combines TRBV20-1 with TRBJ2-3, with TRBD2 identical over 12 bases. Sequencing input: sorted CD4+, CD8+, or CD8+CD57+ T cells (not recorded which) from PBMCs. As DNA, the CDR3 is TGCAGTGCTATACTAGCGGGGGGCCCAGATACGCAGTATTTT. It yields the protein CSAILAGGPDTQYF.